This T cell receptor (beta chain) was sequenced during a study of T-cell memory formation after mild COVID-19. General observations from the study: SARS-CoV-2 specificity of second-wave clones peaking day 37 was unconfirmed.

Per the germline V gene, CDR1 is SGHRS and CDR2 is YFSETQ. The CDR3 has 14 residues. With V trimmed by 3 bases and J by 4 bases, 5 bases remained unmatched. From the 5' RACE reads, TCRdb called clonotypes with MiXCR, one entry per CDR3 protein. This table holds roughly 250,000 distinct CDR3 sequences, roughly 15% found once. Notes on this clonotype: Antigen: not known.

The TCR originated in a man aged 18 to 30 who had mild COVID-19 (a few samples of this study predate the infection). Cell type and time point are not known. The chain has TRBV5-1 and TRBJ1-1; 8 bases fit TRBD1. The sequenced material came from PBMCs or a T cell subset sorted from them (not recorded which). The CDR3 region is CASSSSDRGTEAFF. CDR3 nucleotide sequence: TGCGCCAGCAGCTCCTCAGACAGGGGCACTGAAGCTTTCTTT.